Following are 4 T cell receptor beta chains from one sample sequenced in a study of graft-versus-host responses after intestinal transplantation. Data came from immunoSEQ multiplex PCR; TCRdb stores just in-frame clones and leaves some out. The repertoire holds roughly 97,000 clones, with more than 75% as singletons. Their cognate antigens are unknown. The material was unstimulated CD4+ T cells sorted from spleen or lymph node cells, obtained before intestinal transplant. The receptor source for this set is a human donor who received an intestinal transplant.

This chain uses TRBV25-1 with TRBJ2-7, with 7 bases lining up with TRBD1. V dropped 4 bases and J dropped 2; count of bases not matched to a gene: 5. Germline values: CDR1 MGHDK, CDR2 SYGVNS. CDR3 length equals 14 residues. The CDR3 region has the DNA TGTGCCAGCAGTGTCGACAGGGCTCCCTACGAGCAGTACTTC. Encoded protein: CASSVDRAPYEQYF.

V usage is TRBV29-1 and J usage is TRBJ1-1, with a possible D match to TRBD1 (5 bases). Germline V CDR1 and CDR2: SQVTM, ANQGSEA. The CDR3 covers 12 residues. V was shortened by 4 bases and J by 9 bases, with 15 bases between the two germline ends. CDR3 protein: CSVGERGRKAFF. CDR3 bases: TGCAGCGTTGGCGAGAGGGGCCGCAAAGCTTTCTTT. Full variable domain (outside the CDR3, taken from reference TRBV29-1 and TRBJ1-1): SAVISQKPSRDICQRGTSLTIQCQVDSQVTMMFWYRQQPGQSLTLIATANQGSEATYESGFVIDKFPISRPNLTFSTLTVSNMSPEDSSIYLCSVGERGRKAFFGQGTRLTVV.

V is TRBV7-3 and J is TRBJ2-2, with TRBD1 matching 9 bases. The germline gives CDR1 SGHTA, CDR2 FQGTGA. Unmatched junction bases numbered 4, after V lost 1 base and J lost 4 bases. The CDR3 length is 16 residues. CDR3 in amino acids: CASSLMGQGSTGELFF. For the CDR3, the DNA is TGTGCCAGCAGCTTAATGGGACAGGGAAGCACCGGGGAGCTGTTTTTT.

The genes are TRBV5-5 and TRBJ2-1; perhaps TRBD1 as D (6 bases). This CDR3 region has 14 residues. Trimming removed 3 bases from V and 5 bases from J, with 12 bases in between. Per the germline V gene, CDR1 is SGHKS and CDR2 is YYEKEE (reference sequence). The CDR3 bases are TGTGCCAGCAGCTCCCCGCAGGGGAACAATGAGCAGTTCTTC. Translating gives CASSSPQGNNEQFF.